Below, 8 T cell receptor beta chains from the same sample are listed, as sequenced in a study of cytomegalovirus exposure and HLA in healthy donors. The PCR employed 60 Vbeta primers together with 13 Jbeta primers. Here immunoSEQ multiplex PCR was the method, and the copy in TCRdb shows in-frame clones only, minus some. The profile shows approximately 190,000 clones, around 75% of them singletons. The sequencing input was PBMCs. All receptors derive from a woman in her 30s in good health and CMV-seropositive.

The rearrangement joins TRBV23-1 to TRBJ2-5, with D maybe TRBD2 (6 bases). TRBV23-1 is annotated as an ORF whose role is uncertain. The V end lost 0 bases, the J end lost 11 bases, and 13 bases lay between the germline ends. This CDR3 region has 13 residues. CDR3 bases: TGCGCCAGCAGTCAATCGGGAGGCGATGCGCAGTACTTC. The encoded protein is CASSQSGGDAQYF.

The J gene is TRBJ2-7, the V gene TRBV7-3; TRBD1 matches 7 bases. The CDR3 spans 14 residues. Germline V gene lookup returns CDR1 SGHTA and CDR2 FQGTGA. Trimming at V came to 5 bases and at J to 3 bases, leaving 7 bases not matched to a gene. CDR3 region: CASSLGGWGYEQYF. CDR3 DNA sequence: TGTGCCAGCAGCCTAGGGGGCTGGGGCTACGAGCAGTACTTC.

This clone turned up a few times. The chain couples TRBV19 to TRBJ2-5, with TRBD1 identical over 8 bases. The CDR3 has 15 amino acids. V dropped 5 bases and J dropped 2; count of bases not matched to a gene: 7. From germline, CDR1 is LNHDA and CDR2 SQIVND (reference sequence). CDR3 sequence: CASSVQGGLQETQYF. CDR3 DNA: TGTGCCAGTAGTGTACAGGGGGGCCTACAAGAGACCCAGTACTTC.

This sequence joins TRBV7-8 and TRBJ1-2; the match to TRBD1 covers 7 bases. The CDR3 is 13 amino acids. V gave up 9 bases and J gave up 3 bases; unmatched junction bases: 7. The germline V gene encodes CDR1 SGHVS and CDR2 FQNEAQ. The CDR3 nucleotides are TGTGCCAGTAGAAGTACAGGGGACTATGGCTACACCTTC. It translates to CASRSTGDYGYTF. The variable domain in full, completed from reference TRBV7-8 and TRBJ1-2, reads GAGVSQSPRYKVAKRGQDVALRCDPISGHVSLFWYQQALGQGPEFLTYFQNEAQLDKSGLPSDRFFAERPEGSVSTLKIQRTQQEDSAVYLCASRSTGDYGYTFGSGTRLTVV.

V usage is TRBV7-9 and J usage is TRBJ1-1; a weak D match, TRBD1 (5 bases). V was shortened by 5 bases and J by 6 bases, with 22 bases between the two germline ends. Germline V gene sequence: CDR1 SEHNR, CDR2 FQNEAQ (reference sequence). The CDR3 spans 16 residues. The chain's CDR3 is CASSKTGTASDAEAFF. The CDR3 bases are TGTGCCAGCAGCAAAACCGGGACGGCTAGCGACGCTGAAGCTTTCTTT.

The genes are TRBV5-4 and TRBJ1-1; weak D call: TRBD1 (6 bases). V lost 0 bases, J lost 0 bases, and 6 bases lay in between. This CDR3 contains 14 residues. The germline CDR1 and CDR2 sequences are SGHNT and YYREEE (reference sequence). CDR3 region: CASSLGQVNTEAFF. For the CDR3, the DNA is TGTGCCAGCAGCTTGGGACAGGTGAACACTGAAGCTTTCTTT.

This chain connects TRBV2 to TRBJ1-3; 7 bases are a match to TRBD1. With V trimmed by 6 bases and J by 1 base, 12 bases remained unmatched. CDR1 is SNHLY, CDR2 FYNNEI, per germline. The length of the CDR3 is 17 residues. DNA of the CDR3: TGTGCCAGCAGAAGGAGGGGGCCGGTGGATTCTGGAAACACCATATATTTT. Translated, it gives CASRRRGPVDSGNTIYF.

V gene TRBV6-4 combines with J gene TRBJ1-2; TRBD1 matches 7 bases. Trimming at V came to 2 bases and at J to 5 bases, leaving 11 bases not matched to a gene. Germline-derived CDR1 and CDR2 are MRHNA and SNTAGT. The CDR3 runs to 16 residues. The CDR3 spells CASSDVGASGGYGYTF. The CDR3 DNA reads as TGTGCCAGCAGTGACGTGGGAGCCTCAGGGGGATATGGCTACACCTTC.